The 26 T cell receptor beta chains below were found in one sample sequenced in a study of blood T cell repertoires in COVID-19. This table comes from immunoSEQ multiplex PCR, and its TCRdb copy is limited to in-frame clones, with some not included. Of 95,000 to 100,000 clones in the sample, approximately 92% were seen once. The sample taken for sequencing was peripheral blood. These receptors were collected from a man aged 45-60 years with active COVID-19.

V usage is TRBV27 and J usage is TRBJ2-1, with TRBD2 identical over 8 bases. This CDR3 region has 14 residues. In germline, CDR1 is MNHEY, CDR2 SMNVEV (reference sequence). V shed 7 bases and J 7 bases; nucleotides not matched to a gene: 9. The CDR3: CASTSRTSSNEQFF. The CDR3 coding sequence is TGTGCCAGCACTTCGAGGACTAGCTCTAATGAGCAGTTCTTC.

The rearrangement links TRBV29-1 to TRBJ2-1, with D possibly being TRBD2 (6 bases). CDR1 is SQVTM, CDR2 ANQGSEA, per germline. The V end was cut by 3 bases, the J end by 8 bases, with 20 bases between. The CDR3 has 15 amino acids. CDR3 amino acids: CSVDGLGGGTYEQFF. For the CDR3, the DNA is TGCAGCGTTGACGGTTTGGGGGGTGGAACTTATGAGCAGTTCTTC.

The chain is built from TRBV30 and TRBJ1-5, with 8 bases lining up with TRBD1. V gave up 5 bases and J gave up 12 bases; unmatched junction bases: 9. Germline values: CDR1 GTSNPN, CDR2 SVGIG (reference sequence). CDR3 size: 12 residues. This CDR3 is CAWDRGERNQHF. In nucleotides, the CDR3 is TGTGCCTGGGACAGGGGTGAAAGAAACCAGCATTTT.

This rearrangement joins TRBV28 to TRBJ1-2, with a weak D call TRBD1 (6 bases). The CDR3 totals 16 residues. Trimming took 2 bases from V and 6 from J, leaving 19 bases between them. Germline CDR1 is MDHEN and CDR2 is SYDVKM. CDR3 nucleotides: TGTGCCAGCAGTTTAATTTTGGGGGCCCCACAGGATGGCTACACCTTC. Protein sequence: CASSLILGAPQDGYTF.

V and J are TRBV9 and TRBJ2-3; D may be TRBD2 (7 bases). The CDR3 totals 17 residues. The germline V gene has CDR1 SGDLS and CDR2 YYNGEE. V was shortened by 3 bases and J by 5 bases, with 22 bases between the two germline ends. CDR3 sequence reads: CASSGGGGRADKDTQYF. CDR3 DNA: TGTGCCAGCAGCGGCGGAGGGGGGAGGGCCGATAAAGATACGCAGTATTTT.

The V call is TRBV7-3, the J call TRBJ2-1; 7 nucleotides align to TRBD2. V shed 5 bases and J 8 bases; nucleotides not matched to a gene: 9. The CDR3 totals 14 residues. Germline CDR1 is SGHTA and CDR2 is FQGTGA. For the CDR3, the DNA is TGTGCCAGCAGCCCACCGGGGAGGGGACATGAGCAGTTCTTC. This translates into CASSPPGRGHEQFF. The full variable domain, its missing parts supplied by reference TRBV7-3 and TRBJ2-1, is GAGVSQTPSNKVTEKGKYVELRCDPISGHTALYWYRQSLGQGPEFLIYFQGTGAADDSGLPNDRFFAVRPEGSVSTLKIQRTERGDSAVYLCASSPPGRGHEQFFGPGTRLTVL.

The chain has TRBV30 and TRBJ2-1; no definite D call. This CDR3 has 13 amino acids. Trimming removed 0 bases at V and 7 bases at J, with 10 bases between. The germline V gene has CDR1 GTSNPN and CDR2 SVGIG (reference sequence). The chain's CDR3 is CAWSVAHGNEQFF. The CDR3 DNA sequence: TGTGCCTGGAGTGTAGCTCACGGGAATGAGCAGTTCTTC.

The chain couples TRBV28 to TRBJ2-7, with D unresolved. Trimming left V 5 bases short and J 0 bases short, with 11 bases between. The CDR3 is made up of 14 amino acids. CDR1 is MDHEN and CDR2 is SYDVKM in the germline V gene. The CDR3 DNA reads TGTGCCAGCAGTGGTAGTAATCCCTCCTACGAGCAGTACTTC. Its translation is CASSGSNPSYEQYF.

This chain links TRBV5-1 with TRBJ2-1, with 7 bases aligning to TRBD2. The V and J ends lost 0 bases and 6 bases, in that order; junction bases with no gene match: 6. Per the germline V gene, CDR1 is SGHRS and CDR2 is YFSETQ. CDR3 length: 15 residues. This CDR3 reads CASSLVGGSFNEQFF. The CDR3 DNA reads TGCGCCAGCAGCTTGGTAGGCGGGAGTTTCAATGAGCAGTTCTTC.

The rearrangement uses TRBV9 and TRBJ1-2, with D perhaps matching TRBD1 (5 bases). This CDR3 is built from 13 residues. V gave up 3 bases and J gave up 7 bases, with 13 bases separating them. Germline V gene data show CDR1 as SGDLS and CDR2 as YYNGEE. The CDR3 reads CASSGDSLSGYTF. DNA of the CDR3: TGTGCCAGCAGCGGAGACAGCTTATCTGGCTACACCTTC.

The chain is built from TRBV28 and TRBJ1-5; possibly TRBD1 for D (5 bases). V gave up 7 bases and J gave up 3 bases, with 16 bases separating them. The CDR3 covers 15 residues. Germline CDR1 and CDR2: MDHEN and SYDVKM. In nucleotides, the CDR3 is TGTGCCAGCATCTTTGGGGGGGAATACAATCAGCCCCAGCATTTT. Residues: CASIFGGEYNQPQHF.

The genes are TRBV11-2 and TRBJ1-5; 12 nucleotides agree with TRBD1. The CDR3 sequence is 17 residues long. Germline-derived CDR1 and CDR2 are SGHAT and FQNNGV. V gave up 3 bases and J gave up 6 bases; unmatched junction bases: 9. Here the CDR3 reads CASSLGPGQGATQPQHF. CDR3 DNA sequence: TGTGCCAGCAGCTTGGGTCCGGGACAGGGGGCGACTCAGCCCCAGCATTTT. Variable domain in full (rest from reference TRBV11-2 and TRBJ1-5): EAGVAQSPRYKIIEKRQSVAFWCNPISGHATLYWYQQILGQGPKLLIQFQNNGVVDDSQLPKDRFSAERLKGVDSTLKIQPAKLEDSAVYLCASSLGPGQGATQPQHFGDGTRLSIL.

The gene calls are TRBV30 and TRBJ1-1; D perhaps matches TRBD1 (5 bases). Germline V CDR1 and CDR2: GTSNPN, SVGIG (reference sequence). Trimming left V 4 bases short and J 3 bases short, with 9 bases between. The length of the CDR3 is 12 residues. CDR3 protein: CAWKRGDTEAFF. CDR3 bases: TGTGCCTGGAAGCGGGGGGACACTGAAGCTTTCTTT.

The V and J genes are TRBV5-4 and TRBJ2-3, with 10 bases that match TRBD2. V shed 10 bases, J shed 3 bases, and the junction held 8 bases outside the gene matches. CDR3 size: 14 residues. Germline loops: CDR1 SGHNT, CDR2 YYREEE (reference sequence). The CDR3 DNA follows: TGTGCCGACTCTCTAGCGGGAGAAACAGATACGCAGTATTTT. It yields the protein CADSLAGETDTQYF.

This sequence joins TRBV5-1 and TRBJ2-6; 7 bases are a match to TRBD1. The CDR3 is made up of 17 amino acids. J was trimmed by 1 base and V by 0 bases; bases with no gene match: 4. The V gene's germline CDR1 is SGHRS and CDR2 YFSETQ. This chain's CDR3 is CASSLASDRSGANVLTF. The DNA of the CDR3 is TGCGCCAGCAGCTTGGCCTCGGACAGGTCTGGGGCCAACGTCCTGACTTTC. Combining the CDR3 with reference TRBV5-1 and TRBJ2-6 gives the whole variable domain KAGVTQTPRYLIKTRGQQVTLSCSPISGHRSVSWYQQTPGQGLQFLFEYFSETQRNKGNFPGRFSGRQFSNSRSEMNVSTLELGDSALYLCASSLASDRSGANVLTFGAGSRLTVL.

This chain joins TRBV7-8 and TRBJ2-1, with D perhaps TRBD1 (7 bases). This CDR3 is built from 17 residues. Trimming pared 6 bases from V and 13 bases from J, leaving 31 bases between. Germline CDR1 SGHVS, CDR2 FQNEAQ. Written as DNA, the CDR3 is TGTGCCAGCAGTCCCCAAGCTCAGGGAGTGGCAGGGGGGAACCAGTTCTTC. Its translation: CASSPQAQGVAGGNQFF.

The CDR3 bases are TGTGCCTGGAGCAACAGGGGAAACGAGCAGTTCTTC. Translation: CAWSNRGNEQFF. This chain links TRBV30 with TRBJ2-1, with 7 bases fitting TRBD1. The CDR3 is made up of 12 amino acids. J lost 10 bases, V lost 3 bases, and 6 bases had no gene match. CDR1 and CDR2 from the germline V gene are GTSNPN and SVGIG (reference sequence). The full variable domain, completed using reference TRBV30 and TRBJ2-1, is SQTIHQWPATLVQPVGSPLSLECTVEGTSNPNLYWYRQAAGRGLQLLFYSVGIGQISSEVPQNLSASRPQDRQFILSSKKLLLSDSGFYLCAWSNRGNEQFFGPGTRLTVL.

The chain uses TRBV5-5 and TRBJ1-2; the match to TRBD1 covers 10 bases. The CDR3 loop spans 13 amino acids. CDR1 SGHKS and CDR2 YYEKEE come from the germline V gene (reference sequence). The junction had 4 bases not matched to a gene; V was cut back by 3 bases and J by 8 bases. CDR3 in amino acids: CASSSGTGDGYTF. In DNA, the CDR3 is TGTGCCAGCAGCTCTGGGACAGGGGACGGCTACACCTTC.

This chain links TRBV13 with TRBJ2-2; the match to TRBD2 covers 12 bases. V dropped 4 bases and J dropped 7; count of bases not matched to a gene: 10. This CDR3 is 17 amino acids long. Germline V gene lookup returns CDR1 PRHDT and CDR2 FYEKMQ (reference sequence). CDR3 in amino acids: CASSYLAGGPFGGELFF. The DNA for the CDR3 is TGTGCCAGCAGCTACCTAGCGGGAGGGCCATTCGGCGGGGAGCTGTTTTTT.

The chain has TRBV25-1 and TRBJ2-1; TRBD1 agrees at 7 bases. CDR1 MGHDK and CDR2 SYGVNS come from the germline V gene. The CDR3 sequence is 13 residues long. J was trimmed by 6 bases and V by 9 bases; bases with no gene match: 8. The CDR3 DNA sequence: TGTGCCAGTTCCCCGGGACAGATCAATGAGCAGTTCTTC. It is translated as CASSPGQINEQFF.

This sequence joins TRBV15 and TRBJ2-7; 8 bases match TRBD1. The CDR3 sequence is 14 residues long. After removal of 1 base from V and 3 bases from J, the junction contained 2 bases not matched to a gene. Germline-derived CDR1 and CDR2 are LNHNV and YYDKDF (reference sequence). The CDR3 sequence is CATSRATGDYEQYF. CDR3 nucleotides: TGTGCCACCAGCAGAGCGACAGGGGACTACGAGCAGTACTTC.

This clone was counted a single time. The chain carries TRBV5-4 and TRBJ2-7, with a possible D match to TRBD2 (5 bases). The CDR3 sequence is 12 residues long. From germline, CDR1 is SGHNT and CDR2 YYREEE (reference sequence). Trimming cost V 0 bases and J 7 bases, with 8 bases left between them. CDR3 loop: CASSLGTGEQYF. The CDR3 DNA is TGTGCCAGCAGCTTGGGCACGGGAGAGCAGTACTTC.

Note on this clone: The sample contains more than one DNA sequence encoding this CDR3. CDR3 DNA sequence: TGTGCCAGCAGCTTAGACAGGCCCTATGGCTACACCTTC. Protein product: CASSLDRPYGYTF. The chain uses TRBV11-2 and TRBJ1-2; no clear D. This CDR3 has 13 amino acids. The germline V and J ends were trimmed by 0 bases and 4 bases, with 6 bases remaining between them. The germline V gene has CDR1 SGHAT and CDR2 FQNNGV.

The chain has TRBV6-6 and TRBJ1-1; perhaps TRBD1 as D (5 bases). CDR3 size: 13 residues. The germline V and J ends were trimmed by 5 bases and 1 base, with 8 bases remaining between them. CDR1 is MNHNY and CDR2 is SVGAGI in the germline V gene (reference sequence). The CDR3 DNA sequence: TGTGCCAGCAGTCCAACAGGGAACACTGAAGCTTTCTTT. Residues: CASSPTGNTEAFF.

This chain joins TRBV6-5 and TRBJ2-3; 9 positions agree with TRBD1. V trimming: 3 bases; J trimming: 7 bases; junction bases outside the gene matches: 5. The CDR3 is 14 amino acids. Germline lookup yields CDR1 MNHEY and CDR2 SVGAGI. In DNA form, the CDR3 reads TGTGCCAGCAGTTATGGACAGGGGTTGTATACGCAGTATTTT. This sequence encodes CASSYGQGLYTQYF.

The chain has TRBV7-3 and TRBJ2-3; TRBD2 is a possible D gene (5 bases). This CDR3 has 14 amino acids. Trimming took 2 bases from V and 2 from J, leaving 8 bases between them. The V gene's germline CDR1 is SGHTA and CDR2 FQGTGA. The chain's CDR3 is CASSLRGYTDTQYF. The CDR3 region has the DNA TGTGCCAGCAGCTTACGCGGGTACACAGATACGCAGTATTTT.